The present entry profiles one T cell receptor (beta chain) with its context. Antigen specificity is unknown. CDR1 is ENHRY and CDR2 is SYGVKD in the germline V gene. V lost 4 bases and J lost 2; bases outside the gene matches: 4. The CDR3 is 14 residues long. The record originates from a study of T cells in localized non-small cell lung cancer. TCRdb's table, derived via immunoSEQ multiplex PCR, lists solely in-frame clones and lacks some. This sample has roughly 39,000 clones, with approximately 86% found just once. Findings and limits, study-wide: Exceeding tumor, uninvolved adjacent lung had the highest T cell clonality. Researchers found a median approximately 50 of the top 100 tumor clones in adjacent lung. Blood T cell density predicted longer survival; adjacent-lung clonality, shorter. Sequencing was limited to one tumor region, leaving the possibility of heterogeneity open.

Sample: peripheral blood, taken before any cancer treatment. The TCR sequence derives from a man aged 18 to 50 with stage I lung adenocarcinoma. This chain uses TRBV10-3 with TRBJ2-5; TRBD2 matches 7 bases. CDR3 in amino acids: CAISVGGGQETQYF. The CDR3 DNA sequence: TGTGCCATCAGTGTGGGCGGGGGACAAGAGACCCAGTACTTC.